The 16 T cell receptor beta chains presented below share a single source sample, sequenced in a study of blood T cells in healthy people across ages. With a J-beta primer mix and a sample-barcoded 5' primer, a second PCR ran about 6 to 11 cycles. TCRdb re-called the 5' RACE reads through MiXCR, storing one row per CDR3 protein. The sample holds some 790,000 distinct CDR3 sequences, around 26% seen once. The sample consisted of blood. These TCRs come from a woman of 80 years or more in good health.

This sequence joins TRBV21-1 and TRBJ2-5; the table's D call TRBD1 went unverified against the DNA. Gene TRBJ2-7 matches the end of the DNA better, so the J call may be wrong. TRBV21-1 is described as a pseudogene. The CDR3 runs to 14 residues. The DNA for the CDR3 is TGTGCCAGCAGCGGACCCGGGACACACTACGAGCAGTACTTC. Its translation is CASSGPGTHYEQYF.

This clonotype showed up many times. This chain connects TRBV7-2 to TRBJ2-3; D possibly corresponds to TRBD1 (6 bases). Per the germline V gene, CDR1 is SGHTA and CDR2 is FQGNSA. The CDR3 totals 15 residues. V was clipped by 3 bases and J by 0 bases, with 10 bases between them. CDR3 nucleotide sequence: TGTGCCAGCAGCTTCAGGGGAGTGAGCACAGATACGCAGTATTTT. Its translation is CASSFRGVSTDTQYF.

CDR3 protein: CATSRTGAGTGELFF. The CDR3 nucleotides read TGTGCCACCAGCCGAACAGGCGCGGGCACCGGGGAGCTGTTTTTT. This chain connects TRBV15 to TRBJ2-2; D assignment may be TRBD1 or TRBD2 (5 bases each). V was cut by 5 bases and J by 4 bases, with 14 bases left in between. Germline V gives CDR1 LNHNV, CDR2 YYDKDF (reference sequence). The CDR3 loop spans 15 amino acids.

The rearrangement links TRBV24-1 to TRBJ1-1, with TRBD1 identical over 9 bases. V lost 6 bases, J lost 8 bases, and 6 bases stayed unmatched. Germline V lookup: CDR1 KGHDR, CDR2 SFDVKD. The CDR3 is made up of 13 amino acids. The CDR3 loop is CATSPGQGAEAFF. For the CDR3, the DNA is TGTGCCACCAGTCCGGGACAGGGAGCCGAAGCTTTCTTT.

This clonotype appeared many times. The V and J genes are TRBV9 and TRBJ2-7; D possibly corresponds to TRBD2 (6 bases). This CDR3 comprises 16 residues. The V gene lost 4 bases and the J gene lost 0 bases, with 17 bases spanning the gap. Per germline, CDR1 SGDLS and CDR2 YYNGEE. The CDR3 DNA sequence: TGTGCCAGCAGCCCCCAACGTGGCGGGATCTCCTACGAGCAGTACTTC. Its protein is CASSPQRGGISYEQYF.

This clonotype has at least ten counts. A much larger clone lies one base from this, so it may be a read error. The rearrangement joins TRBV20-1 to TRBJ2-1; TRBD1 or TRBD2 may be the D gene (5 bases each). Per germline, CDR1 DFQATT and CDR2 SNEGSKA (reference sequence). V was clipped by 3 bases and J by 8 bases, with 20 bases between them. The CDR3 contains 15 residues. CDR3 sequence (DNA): TGCAGTGCTAGTGGAAGGGGAGCCCGCCGCGATGAGCAGTTCTTC. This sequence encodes CSASGRGARRDEQFF.

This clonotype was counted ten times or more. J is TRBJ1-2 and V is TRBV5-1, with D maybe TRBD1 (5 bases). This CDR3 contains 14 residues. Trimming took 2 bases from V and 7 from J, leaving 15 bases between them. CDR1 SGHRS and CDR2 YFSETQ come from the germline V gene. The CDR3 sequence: CASSLEERGAGYTF. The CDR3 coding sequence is TGCGCCAGCAGCTTAGAAGAGCGCGGGGCTGGCTACACCTTC.

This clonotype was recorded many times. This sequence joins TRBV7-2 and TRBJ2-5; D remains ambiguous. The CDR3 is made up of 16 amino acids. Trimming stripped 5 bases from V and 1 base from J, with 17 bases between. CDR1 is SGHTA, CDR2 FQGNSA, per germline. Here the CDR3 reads CASSPGPSAGQETQYF. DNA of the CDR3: TGTGCCAGCAGCCCGGGTCCGAGCGCAGGCCAAGAGACCCAGTACTTC.

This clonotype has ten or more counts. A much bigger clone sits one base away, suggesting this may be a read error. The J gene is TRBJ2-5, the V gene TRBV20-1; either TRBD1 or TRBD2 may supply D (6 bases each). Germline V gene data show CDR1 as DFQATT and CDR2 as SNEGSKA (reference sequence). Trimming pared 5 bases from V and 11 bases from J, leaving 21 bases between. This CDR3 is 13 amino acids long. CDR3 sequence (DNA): TGCAGTGCTGGCGGACAGTCCCGCGGGGAGCAGTACTTC. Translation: CSAGGQSRGEQYF.

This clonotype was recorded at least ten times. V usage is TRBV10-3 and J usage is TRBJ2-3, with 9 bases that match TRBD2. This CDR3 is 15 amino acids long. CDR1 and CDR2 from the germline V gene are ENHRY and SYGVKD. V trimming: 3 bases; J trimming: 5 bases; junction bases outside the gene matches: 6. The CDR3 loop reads CAISERAGGGDTQYF. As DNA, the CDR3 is TGTGCCATCAGTGAAAGAGCGGGGGGTGGAGATACGCAGTATTTT.

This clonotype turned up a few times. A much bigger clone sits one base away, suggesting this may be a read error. CDR3 protein: CASSASGYYGYTF. The CDR3 bases are TGTGCCAGCAGTGCCTCAGGGTACTATGGCTACACCTTC. The V and J genes are TRBV27 and TRBJ1-2, with D tentatively TRBD1 (5 bases). The CDR3 is 13 amino acids. Per the germline V gene, CDR1 is MNHEY and CDR2 is SMNVEV (reference sequence). Trimming removed 5 bases from V and 3 bases from J, with 10 bases in between.

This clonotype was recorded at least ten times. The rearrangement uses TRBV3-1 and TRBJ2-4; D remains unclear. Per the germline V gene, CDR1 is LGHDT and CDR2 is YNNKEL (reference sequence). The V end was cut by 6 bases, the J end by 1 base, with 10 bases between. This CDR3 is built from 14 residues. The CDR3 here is CASSQRMAKNIQYF. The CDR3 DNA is TGTGCCAGCAGTCAAAGGATGGCCAAAAACATTCAGTACTTC.

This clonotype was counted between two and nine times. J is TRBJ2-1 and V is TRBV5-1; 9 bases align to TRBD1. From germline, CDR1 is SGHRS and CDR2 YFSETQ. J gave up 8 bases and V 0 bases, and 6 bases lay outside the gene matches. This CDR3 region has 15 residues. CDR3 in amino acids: CASSLDGQGSYEQFF. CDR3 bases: TGCGCCAGCAGCTTGGACGGACAGGGGTCCTATGAGCAGTTCTTC.

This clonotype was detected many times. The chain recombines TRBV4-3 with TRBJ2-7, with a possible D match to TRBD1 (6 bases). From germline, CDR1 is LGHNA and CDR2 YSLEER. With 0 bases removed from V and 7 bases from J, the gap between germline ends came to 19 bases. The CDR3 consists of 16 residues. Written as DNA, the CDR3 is TGCGCCAGCAGCCAAGAAGTCGTCAGGGGTATACGAGAGCAGTACTTC. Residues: CASSQEVVRGIREQYF.

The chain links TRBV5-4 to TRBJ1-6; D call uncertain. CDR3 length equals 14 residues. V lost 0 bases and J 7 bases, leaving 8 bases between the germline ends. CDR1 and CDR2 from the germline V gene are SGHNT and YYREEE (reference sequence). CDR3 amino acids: CASSLEDRNSPLHF. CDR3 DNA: TGTGCCAGCAGCTTGGAGGATAGGAATTCACCCCTCCACTTT. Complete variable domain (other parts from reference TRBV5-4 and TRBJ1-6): ETGVTQSPTHLIKTRGQQVTLRCSSQSGHNTVSWYQQALGQGPQFIFQYYREEENGRGNFPPRFSGLQFPNYSSELNVNALELDDSALYLCASSLEDRNSPLHFGNGTRLTVT.

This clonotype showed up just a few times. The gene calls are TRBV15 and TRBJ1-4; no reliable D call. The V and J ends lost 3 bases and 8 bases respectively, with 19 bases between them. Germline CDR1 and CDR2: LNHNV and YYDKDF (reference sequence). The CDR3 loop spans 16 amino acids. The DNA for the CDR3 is TGTGCCACCAGCAGCGCCGGGGATCCCTCTAGAGAAAAACTGTTTTTT. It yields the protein CATSSAGDPSREKLFF.